The T cell receptor beta chain described here comes from a study of OX40 agonist ivuxolimab in advanced cancers. Study context: A mean age of around 66 years, range 23 to 79, was recorded, and over 65% were male.

CDR1 and CDR2 from the germline V gene are SGHTA and FQGTGA. Trimming left V 1 base short and J 6 bases short, with 16 bases between. This CDR3 has 15 amino acids. Points from the study as a whole: Which antigen the expanded peripheral T cells recognized is unknown. Blood T cells, both CD4+ and CD8+, expanded clonally by week 6 at 0.1 to 3.0 mg/kg.

Details on this clone: Its cognate antigen is unknown.

Only in-frame clones appear in the TCRdb table, and some are missing; sequencing was by immunoSEQ multiplex PCR. The data show approximately 110,000 clones, with roughly 90% seen just once and about 0.81% held by the top ten. This sequence was found in an adult with an advanced solid tumor such as melanoma, head and neck, liver or kidney cancer. The chain employs TRBV7-3 and TRBJ2-7, with D hard to call. The specimen was CD4+ or CD8+ T cells sorted from blood, collected in a trial of the OX40 agonist ivuxolimab. This CDR3 is CASSLNPHSLGEQYF. The CDR3 DNA follows: TGTGCCAGCAGCTTAAATCCCCACTCTCTCGGCGAGCAGTACTTC.